This T cell receptor beta chain emerged from a study of T cell repertoires in aging, cancer and after chemotherapy. For the study at large: Paired samples before and after chemotherapy came from chronic lymphocytic leukemia patients on fludarabine- or bendamustine-based regimens. Overall study findings and caveats: In cancer patients, declining TCR diversity with age involved lost richness and lost evenness.

TRB rearrangements spanning V, D and J were amplified using mixed TRB-A/B primers. TCRdb itself ran the multiplex PCR reads through MiXCR, one entry per CDR3 protein. The sample lists about 2,900 distinct CDR3 sequences, about a fifth seen once, with around 40% in the top ten. The template was genomic DNA from peripheral blood, not RNA. In germline, CDR1 is GTSNPN, CDR2 SVGIG (reference sequence). V lost 0 bases to trimming and J lost 8 bases; unmatched junction nucleotides: 4. The CDR3 covers 13 residues. This clonotype is deemed medium-sized. Its cognate antigen is unknown. This clonotype originated in a human donor with a blood cancer. Sequencing was done on a sample of blood. The chain couples TRBV30 to TRBJ2-1; 7 positions agree with TRBD2. In DNA form, the CDR3 reads TGTGCCTGGAGTGTAAGACTAGCCGATGAGCAGTTCTTC. Amino acid sequence: CAWSVRLADEQFF.